These T cell receptor beta chains were read from a single sample in a study of T-cell memory formation after mild COVID-19. From the 5' RACE reads, TCRdb called clonotypes with MiXCR, one entry per CDR3 protein. The top ten hold approximately 25% of the sample, which has approximately 270,000 distinct CDR3 sequences, about 17% seen once. The sample comprised PBMCs or a T cell subset sorted from them (not recorded which). These receptors all stem from a man aged 18 to 30 who had mild COVID-19 (a few samples of this study predate the infection). Cell type and time point are not known. Each CDR3 is given with its conserved first and last residue. Each record gives: clone size, V gene, J gene, D gene, CDR3 protein, CDR3 DNA. A D gene is named only where the DNA matches it firmly. Some rows have no size entry. The others give once, few or many, or a class for an expanded clone.

few	TRBV4-2	TRBJ2-5	TRBD1	CASSQDWIGGGDRGETQYF	TGTGCCAGCAGCCAAGATTGGATCGGAGGAGGGGACAGGGGAGAGACCCAGTACTTC
few	TRBV7-6	TRBJ2-7	TRBD2	CASSLTSGGSYEQYF	TGTGCCAGCAGCCTAACTAGCGGGGGGTCCTACGAGCAGTACTTC
many	TRBV7-2	TRBJ2-1	NA	CASSFGFREQFF	TGTGCCAGCAGCTTCGGTTTTCGAGAGCAGTTCTTC
few	TRBV29-1	TRBJ2-1	TRBD1	CSVEDSAGGLNNEQFF	TGCAGCGTTGAAGATTCAGCAGGGGGTTTGAACAATGAGCAGTTCTTC
few	TRBV15	TRBJ1-5	NA	CATSSTGSNQPQHF	TGTGCCACCAGCAGCACAGGGTCGAATCAGCCCCAGCATTTT
many	TRBV12-3/TRBV12-4	TRBJ1-1	NA	CASSLPGQEAFF	TGTGCCAGCAGTTTACCGGGACAAGAAGCTTTCTTT
many	TRBV6-1	TRBJ1-1	NA	CASRLTESQYTEAFF	TGTGCCAGCAGATTAACGGAGTCGCAGTACACTGAAGCTTTCTTT
NA	TRBV7-2	TRBJ2-3	NA	CASSLLPTGRDTQYF	TGTGCCAGCAGCTTATTACCCACAGGCAGGGATACGCAGTATTTT
many	TRBV20-1	TRBJ2-3	NA	CSVFRSGTDTQYF	TGCAGTGTTTTCCGTTCCGGGACAGATACGCAGTATTTT
NA	TRBV6-2/TRBV6-3	TRBJ1-6	NA	CASSRTGSSYNSPLHF	TGTGCCAGCAGCCGAACAGGGTCCTCCTATAATTCACCCCTCCACTTT
few	TRBV9	TRBJ2-1	TRBD1	CASSLGTAYPYNEQFF	TGTGCCAGCAGCCTAGGGACAGCCTACCCCTACAATGAGCAGTTCTTC
few	TRBV7-3	TRBJ2-5	NA	CASSFLPQETQYF	TGTGCCAGCAGCTTCTTGCCACAAGAGACCCAGTACTTC
many	TRBV30	TRBJ2-3	TRBD2	CACSLAGADTQYF	TGTGCCTGTTCACTAGCGGGGGCGGATACGCAGTATTTT
NA	TRBV4-2	TRBJ1-4	NA	CASSPWAQYEKLFF	TGTGCCAGCAGCCCTTGGGCCCAGTATGAAAAACTGTTTTTT
few	TRBV5-1	TRBJ2-1	NA	CASSLVGTPDNYNEQFF	TGCGCCAGCAGCTTGGTGGGGACACCGGATAACTACAATGAGCAGTTCTTC
few	TRBV5-1	TRBJ2-5	NA	CASRNQETQYF	TGCGCCAGCAGGAATCAAGAGACCCAGTACTTC
NA	TRBV7-2	TRBJ2-5	NA	CASSRAPQVQETQYF	TGTGCCAGCAGCCGAGCCCCGCAGGTACAAGAGACCCAGTACTTC
few	TRBV29-1	TRBJ1-2	NA	CSAKDSLYGGYTF	TGCAGCGCCAAGGACAGTCTTTATGGTGGCTACACCTTC
NA	TRBV20-1	TRBJ2-5	NA	CSARGQAQETQYF	TGCAGTGCTAGAGGTCAGGCCCAAGAGACCCAGTACTTC
NA	TRBV5-1	TRBJ2-1	NA	CASSLVAQGSEQFF	TGCGCCAGCAGCTTGGTTGCCCAGGGTAGTGAGCAGTTCTTC
NA	TRBV6-6	TRBJ2-3	TRBD2	CASSSIYTSGGTTDTQYF	TGTGCCAGCAGTTCCATTTATACTAGCGGGGGCACCACAGATACGCAGTATTTT
NA	TRBV2	TRBJ2-7	NA	CASTEGDYRYEQYF	TGTGCCAGCACCGAAGGCGACTACCGCTACGAGCAGTACTTC
few	TRBV7-9	TRBJ2-3	TRBD1	CASSLGGQTSTDTQYF	TGTGCCAGCAGCTTAGGGGGACAGACTAGCACAGATACGCAGTATTTT
NA	TRBV29-1	TRBJ1-3	NA	CSVAPGTNTIYF	TGCAGCGTTGCCCCCGGGACAAACACCATATATTTT